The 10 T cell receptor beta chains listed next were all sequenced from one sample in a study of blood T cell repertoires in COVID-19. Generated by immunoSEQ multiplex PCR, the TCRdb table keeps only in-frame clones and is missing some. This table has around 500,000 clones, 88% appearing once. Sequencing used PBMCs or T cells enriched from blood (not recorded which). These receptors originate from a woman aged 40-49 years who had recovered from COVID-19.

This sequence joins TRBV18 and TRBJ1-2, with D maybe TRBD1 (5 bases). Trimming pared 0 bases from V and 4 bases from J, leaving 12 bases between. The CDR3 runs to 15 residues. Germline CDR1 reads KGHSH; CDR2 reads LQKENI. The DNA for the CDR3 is TGTGCCAGCTCACCACCAGGGGCTCGGATCTATGGCTACACCTTC. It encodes CASSPPGARIYGYTF.

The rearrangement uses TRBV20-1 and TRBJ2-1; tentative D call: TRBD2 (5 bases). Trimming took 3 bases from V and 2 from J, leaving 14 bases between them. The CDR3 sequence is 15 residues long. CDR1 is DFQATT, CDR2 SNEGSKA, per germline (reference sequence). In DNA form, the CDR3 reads TGCAGTGCTAGTCTTCGTGGGAGCGCCTACAATGAGCAGTTCTTC. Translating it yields CSASLRGSAYNEQFF.

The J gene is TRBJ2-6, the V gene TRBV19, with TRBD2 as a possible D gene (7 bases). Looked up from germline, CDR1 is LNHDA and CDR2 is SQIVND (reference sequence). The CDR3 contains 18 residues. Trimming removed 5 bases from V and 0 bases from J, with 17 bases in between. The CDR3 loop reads CASSESGGSFSGANVLTF. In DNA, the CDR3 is TGTGCCAGTAGTGAATCGGGGGGCTCGTTCTCTGGGGCCAACGTCCTGACTTTC.

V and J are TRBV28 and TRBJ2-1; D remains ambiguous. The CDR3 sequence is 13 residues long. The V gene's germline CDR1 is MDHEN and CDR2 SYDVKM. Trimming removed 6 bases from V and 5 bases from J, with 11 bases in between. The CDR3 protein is CASRLGTDNEQFF. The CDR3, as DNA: TGTGCCAGCAGATTAGGCACAGACAATGAGCAGTTCTTC.

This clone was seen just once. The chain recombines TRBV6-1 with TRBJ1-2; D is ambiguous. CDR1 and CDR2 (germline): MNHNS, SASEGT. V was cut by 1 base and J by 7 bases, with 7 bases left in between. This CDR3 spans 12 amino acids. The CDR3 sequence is CASSEGTGGYTF. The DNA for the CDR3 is TGTGCCAGCAGTGAAGGGACTGGTGGCTACACCTTC.

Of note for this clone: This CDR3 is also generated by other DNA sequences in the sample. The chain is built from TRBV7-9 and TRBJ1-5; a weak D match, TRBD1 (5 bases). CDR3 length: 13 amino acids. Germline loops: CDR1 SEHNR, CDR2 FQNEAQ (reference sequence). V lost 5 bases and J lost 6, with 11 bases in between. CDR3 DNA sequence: TGTGCCAGCAGCCTGGCAGGGTCTCAGCCCCAGCATTTT. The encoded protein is CASSLAGSQPQHF.

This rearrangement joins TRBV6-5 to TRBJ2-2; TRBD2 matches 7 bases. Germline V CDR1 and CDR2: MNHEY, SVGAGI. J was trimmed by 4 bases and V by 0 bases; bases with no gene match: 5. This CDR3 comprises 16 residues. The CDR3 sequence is CASSYSGGSSTGELFF. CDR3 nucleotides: TGTGCCAGCAGTTACTCGGGCGGGAGCAGCACCGGGGAGCTGTTTTTT.

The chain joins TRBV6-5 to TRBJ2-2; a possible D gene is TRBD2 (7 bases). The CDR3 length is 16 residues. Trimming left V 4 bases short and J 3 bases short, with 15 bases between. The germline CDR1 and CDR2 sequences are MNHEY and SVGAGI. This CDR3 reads CASSLGGGPDTGELFF. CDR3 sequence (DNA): TGTGCCAGCAGTTTAGGGGGAGGGCCGGACACCGGGGAGCTGTTTTTT.

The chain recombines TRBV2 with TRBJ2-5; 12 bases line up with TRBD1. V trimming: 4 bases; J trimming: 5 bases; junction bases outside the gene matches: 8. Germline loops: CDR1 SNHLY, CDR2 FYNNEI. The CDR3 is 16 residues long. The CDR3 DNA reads TGTGCCAGCAGTGTGGAAGGGACAGGGGGCAAGGAGACCCAGTACTTC. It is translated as CASSVEGTGGKETQYF.

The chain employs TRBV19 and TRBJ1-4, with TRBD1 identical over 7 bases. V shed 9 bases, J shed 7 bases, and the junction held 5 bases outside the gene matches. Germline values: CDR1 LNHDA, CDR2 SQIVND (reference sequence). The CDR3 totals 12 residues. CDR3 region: CASQGDGEKLFF. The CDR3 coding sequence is TGTGCCAGCCAGGGGGACGGTGAAAAACTGTTTTTT. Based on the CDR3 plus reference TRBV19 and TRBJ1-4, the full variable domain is DGGITQSPKYLFRKEGQNVTLSCEQNLNHDAMYWYRQDPGQGLRLIYYSQIVNDFQKGDIAEGYSVSREKKESFPLTVTSAQKNPTAFYLCASQGDGEKLFFGSGTQLSVL.